This T cell receptor (beta chain) stems from a study of blood T cell repertoires in COVID-19. About the study: Samples came from the United States, Italy and Spain, spanning acute and convalescent COVID-19.

The CDR3 loop spans 12 amino acids. Germline lookup yields CDR1 LGHNA and CDR2 YNFKEQ. With 0 bases removed from V and 8 bases from J, the gap between germline ends came to 7 bases. Assay: immunoSEQ multiplex PCR; the TCRdb copy retains only in-frame clones and omits some. The sample shows around 310,000 clones, approximately 89% of them seen only once. The sequencing sample was made of PBMCs or T cells enriched from blood (not recorded which). This TCR was sampled from a man aged 25 to 40 who had recovered from COVID-19. This chain connects TRBV4-2 to TRBJ1-2; no clear D. CDR3 sequence (DNA): TGTGCCAGCAGCCAAGAATCGGGAGGCTACACCTTC. Residues: CASSQESGGYTF.